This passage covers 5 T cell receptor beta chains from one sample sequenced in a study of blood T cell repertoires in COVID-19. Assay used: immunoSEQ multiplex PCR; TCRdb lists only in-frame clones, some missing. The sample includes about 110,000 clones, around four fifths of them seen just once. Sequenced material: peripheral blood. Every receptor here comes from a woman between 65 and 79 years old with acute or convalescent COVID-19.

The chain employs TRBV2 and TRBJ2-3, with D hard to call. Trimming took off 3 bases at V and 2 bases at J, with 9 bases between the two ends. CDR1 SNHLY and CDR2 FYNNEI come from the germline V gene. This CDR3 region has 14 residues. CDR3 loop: CASSELAYTDTQYF. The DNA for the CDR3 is TGTGCCAGCAGTGAGTTGGCTTACACAGATACGCAGTATTTT.

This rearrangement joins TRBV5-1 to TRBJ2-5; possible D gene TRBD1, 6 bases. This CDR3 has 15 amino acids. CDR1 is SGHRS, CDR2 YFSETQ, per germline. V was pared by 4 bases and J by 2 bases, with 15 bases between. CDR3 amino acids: CASSGTGSPQETQYF. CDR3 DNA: TGCGCCAGCAGCGGAACAGGGTCCCCTCAAGAGACCCAGTACTTC.

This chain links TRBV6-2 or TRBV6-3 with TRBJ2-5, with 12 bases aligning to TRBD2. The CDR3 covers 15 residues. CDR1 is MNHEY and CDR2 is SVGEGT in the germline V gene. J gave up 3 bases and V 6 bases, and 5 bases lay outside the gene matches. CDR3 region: CASSLGLAGKETQYF. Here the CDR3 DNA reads TGTGCCAGCAGCCTTGGACTAGCGGGGAAAGAGACCCAGTACTTC.

This CDR3 reads CASSPVKLGSGELFF. CDR3 DNA sequence: TGTGCCAGCAGCCCGGTCAAGCTAGGATCCGGGGAGCTGTTTTTT. The chain carries TRBV4-2 and TRBJ2-2; D is ambiguous. Germline CDR1 and CDR2: LGHNA and YNFKEQ. V was trimmed by 4 bases and J by 6 bases, leaving 15 bases between them. CDR3 size: 15 residues.

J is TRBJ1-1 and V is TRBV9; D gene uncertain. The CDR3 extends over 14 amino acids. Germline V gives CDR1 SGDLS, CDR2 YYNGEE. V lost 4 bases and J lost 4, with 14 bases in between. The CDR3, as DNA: TGTGCCAGCAGCCTCGGCCCCCCGGGCACTGAAGCTTTCTTT. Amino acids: CASSLGPPGTEAFF.